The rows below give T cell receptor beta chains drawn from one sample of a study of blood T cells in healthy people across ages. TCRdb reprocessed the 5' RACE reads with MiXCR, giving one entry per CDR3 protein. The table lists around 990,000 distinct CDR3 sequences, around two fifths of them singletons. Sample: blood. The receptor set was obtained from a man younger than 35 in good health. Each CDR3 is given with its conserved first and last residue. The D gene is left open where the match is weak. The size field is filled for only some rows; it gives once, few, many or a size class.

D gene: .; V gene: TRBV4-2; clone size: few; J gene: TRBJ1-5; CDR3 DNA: TGTGCCAGCAGCCAAGAAAGGGGGGAGAGCAATCAGCCCCAGCATTTT; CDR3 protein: CASSQERGESNQPQHF
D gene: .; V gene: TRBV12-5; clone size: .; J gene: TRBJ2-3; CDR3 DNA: TGTGCTAGTGGTTTGGTATTCGGGGGGCACACAGATACGCAGTATTTT; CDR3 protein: CASGLVFGGHTDTQYF
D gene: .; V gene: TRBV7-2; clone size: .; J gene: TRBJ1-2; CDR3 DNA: TGTGTCAGCAGCTTAGAGGGGGGTCCGCGCTATGGCTACACCTTC; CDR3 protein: CVSSLEGGPRYGYTF
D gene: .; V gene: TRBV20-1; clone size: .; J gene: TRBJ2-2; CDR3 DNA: TGCAGTGCTAGTCGGGCCGGGGAGCTGTTTTTT; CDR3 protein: CSASRAGELFF
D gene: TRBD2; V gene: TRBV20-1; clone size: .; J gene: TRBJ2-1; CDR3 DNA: TGCAGTGCTAGAGATGGGACTAGCGGGACCAATGAGCAGTTCTTC; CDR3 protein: CSARDGTSGTNEQFF
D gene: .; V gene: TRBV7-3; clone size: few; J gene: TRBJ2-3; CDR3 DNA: TGTGCCAGCAGCTTCTTCAGTGCTAGCACAGATACGCAGTATTTT; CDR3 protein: CASSFFSASTDTQYF
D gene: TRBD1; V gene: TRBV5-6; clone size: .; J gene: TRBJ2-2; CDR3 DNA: TGTGCCAGCAGCTTCTACGGACAGGGGACGAACACCGGGGAGCTGTTTTTT; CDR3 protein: CASSFYGQGTNTGELFF
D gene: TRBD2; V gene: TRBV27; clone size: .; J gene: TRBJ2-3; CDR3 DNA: TGTGCCAGCAGTTTGGCTAGCGGGAGTGGGGTAGATACGCAGTATTTT; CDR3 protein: CASSLASGSGVDTQYF
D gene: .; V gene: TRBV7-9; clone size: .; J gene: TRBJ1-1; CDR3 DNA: TGTGCCAGCAGCTTAGCCGGCACGGGGGAAGAAGCTTTCTTT; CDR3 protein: CASSLAGTGEEAFF
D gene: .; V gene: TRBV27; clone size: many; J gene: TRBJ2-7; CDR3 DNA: TGTGCCAGCAGTTTATCGCCCGGGTACGAGCAGTACTTC; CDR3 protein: CASSLSPGYEQYF
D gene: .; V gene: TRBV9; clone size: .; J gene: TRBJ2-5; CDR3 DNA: TGTGCCAGCAGCGCGAGCTACGGGAACCAAGAGACCCAGTACTTC; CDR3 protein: CASSASYGNQETQYF
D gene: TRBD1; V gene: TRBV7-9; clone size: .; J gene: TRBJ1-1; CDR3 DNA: TGTGCCAGCAGCTTAACGACAGGGAGCACTGAAGCTTTCTTT; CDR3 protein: CASSLTTGSTEAFF
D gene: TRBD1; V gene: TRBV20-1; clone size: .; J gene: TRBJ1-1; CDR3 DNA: TGCAGTGCAGGGGGCGAGGCGAACACTGAAGCTTTCTTT; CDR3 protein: CSAGGEANTEAFF
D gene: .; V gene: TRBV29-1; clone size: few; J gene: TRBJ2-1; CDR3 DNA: TGCAGCGTTGGCAGCAGTGAGCAGTTCTTC; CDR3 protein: CSVGSSEQFF
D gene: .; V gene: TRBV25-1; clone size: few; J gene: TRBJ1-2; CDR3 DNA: TGTGCCAGCAGTGAATCCCTTGATGGCTACACCTTC; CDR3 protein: CASSESLDGYTF
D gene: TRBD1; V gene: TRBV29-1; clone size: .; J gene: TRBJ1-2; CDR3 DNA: TGCAGCGTTCCTTCCCGGGACAGGGGGCTACATGGCTACACCTTC; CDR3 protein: CSVPSRDRGLHGYTF
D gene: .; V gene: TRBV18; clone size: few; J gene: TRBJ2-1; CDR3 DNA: TGTGCCAGCTCACCATGGGGAGACAGAAGCTCCTACAATGAGCAGTTCTTC; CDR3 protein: CASSPWGDRSSYNEQFF
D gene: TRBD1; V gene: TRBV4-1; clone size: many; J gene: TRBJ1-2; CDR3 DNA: TGCGCCAGCAGCCAGCAGACAGGGAATGGCTACACCTTC; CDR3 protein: CASSQQTGNGYTF
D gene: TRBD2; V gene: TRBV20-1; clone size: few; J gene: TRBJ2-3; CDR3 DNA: TGCAGTGCTAGAGATTTTTTAACTAGCGGGAGCACAGATACGCAGTATTTT; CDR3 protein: CSARDFLTSGSTDTQYF
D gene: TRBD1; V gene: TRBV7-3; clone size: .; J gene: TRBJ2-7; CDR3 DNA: TGTGCCAGCAGCTTAGGGACAGGGGCAGACGAGCAGTACTTC; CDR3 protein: CASSLGTGADEQYF
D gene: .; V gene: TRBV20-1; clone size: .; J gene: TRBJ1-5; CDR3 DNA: TGCAGTGCCACGTTCGCAGACAATCAGCCCCAGCATTTT; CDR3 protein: CSATFADNQPQHF
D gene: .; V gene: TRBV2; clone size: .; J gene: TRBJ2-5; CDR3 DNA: TGTGCCAGCAAAGAGCGGTTCGAGGAGACCCAGTACTTC; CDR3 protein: CASKERFEETQYF
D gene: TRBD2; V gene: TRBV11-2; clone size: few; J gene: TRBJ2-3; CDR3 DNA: TGTGCCAGCAGCGCACTCACTAGCGTGGATACGCAGTATTTT; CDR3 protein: CASSALTSVDTQYF
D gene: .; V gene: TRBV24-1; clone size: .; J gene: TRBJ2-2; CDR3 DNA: TGTGCCACCAGTGACCCCTCTCGGGACACCGGGGAGCTGTTTTTT; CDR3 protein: CATSDPSRDTGELFF
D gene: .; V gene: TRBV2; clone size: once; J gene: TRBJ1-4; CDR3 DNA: TGTGCCAGCAGTCGAGGACTAACCAGGGAAAAACTGTTTTTT; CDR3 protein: CASSRGLTREKLFF
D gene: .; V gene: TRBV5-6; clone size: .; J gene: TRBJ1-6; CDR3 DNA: TGTGCCAGCAGCCACGGACGGGAGAATTCACCCCTCCACTTT; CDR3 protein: CASSHGRENSPLHF
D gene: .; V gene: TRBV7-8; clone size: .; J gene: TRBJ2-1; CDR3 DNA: TGTGCCAGCAGCTTAGAAACTAGCATCTATGGGCAGTTCTTC; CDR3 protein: CASSLETSIYGQFF
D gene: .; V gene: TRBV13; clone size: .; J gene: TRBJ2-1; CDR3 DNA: TGTGCCAGCAGCTTACGCCGGCTAGCGACGAATGAGCAGTTCTTC; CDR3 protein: CASSLRRLATNEQFF
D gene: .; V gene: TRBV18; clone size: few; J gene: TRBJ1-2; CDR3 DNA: TGTGCCAGCTCACCTAGGACGGATAACTATGGCTACACCTTC; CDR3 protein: CASSPRTDNYGYTF
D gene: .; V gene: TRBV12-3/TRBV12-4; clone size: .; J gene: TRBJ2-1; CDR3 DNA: TGTGCCAGCAGTTCCCCAGGGGTGCAGTTCTTC; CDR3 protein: CASSSPGVQFF
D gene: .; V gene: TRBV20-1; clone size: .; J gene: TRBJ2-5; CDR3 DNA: TGCAGAGCTAGGTCGGATGAAGAGACCCAGTACTTC; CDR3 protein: CRARSDEETQYF
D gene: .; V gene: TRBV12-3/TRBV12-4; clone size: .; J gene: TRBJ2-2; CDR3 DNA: TGTGCCAGCAGTTTTTCTAGGAGGGCACCAGGCGGGGAGCTGTTTTTT; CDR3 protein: CASSFSRRAPGGELFF
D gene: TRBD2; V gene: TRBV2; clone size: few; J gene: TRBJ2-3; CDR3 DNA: TGTGCCAGCAGTGCATCGAGCGGGGGGGCCCCAGATACGCAGTATTTT; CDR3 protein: CASSASSGGAPDTQYF
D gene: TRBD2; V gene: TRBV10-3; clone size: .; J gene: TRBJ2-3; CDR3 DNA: TGCGGCACTAGCGGGGGGGATACGCAGTATTTT; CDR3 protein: CGTSGGDTQYF
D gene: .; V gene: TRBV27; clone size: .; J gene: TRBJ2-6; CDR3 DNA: TGTGCCAGCAGTTTGGTGGGCCCTGGGGCCAACGTCCTGACTTTC; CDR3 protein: CASSLVGPGANVLTF
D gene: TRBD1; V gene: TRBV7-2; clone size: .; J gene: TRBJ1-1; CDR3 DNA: TGTGCCAGCAGCTTAAGATGGGCAGGGGGAGTGAACACTGAAGCTTTCTTT; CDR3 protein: CASSLRWAGGVNTEAFF
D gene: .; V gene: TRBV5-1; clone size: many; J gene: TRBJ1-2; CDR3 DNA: TGCGCCAGCAGCTCCGAGCCTCCTGACGGCAGCAATGGCTACACCTTC; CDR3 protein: CASSSEPPDGSNGYTF
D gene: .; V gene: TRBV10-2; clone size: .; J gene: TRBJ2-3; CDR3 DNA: TGCGCCAGCCTAAGTGGTGTCGGAGGATCCACAGATACGCAGTATTTT; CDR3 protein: CASLSGVGGSTDTQYF
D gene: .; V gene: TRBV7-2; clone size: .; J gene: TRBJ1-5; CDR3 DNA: TGTGCCAGCAGCTTGGGGGCACGAACTAGCAATCAGCCCCAGCATTTT; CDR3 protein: CASSLGARTSNQPQHF
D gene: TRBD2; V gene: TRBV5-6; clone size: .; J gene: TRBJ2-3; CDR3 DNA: TGTGCCAGCAGCTTGGCCGGAGGTAGCGGGAGGTTTGATACGCAGTATTTT; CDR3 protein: CASSLAGGSGRFDTQYF
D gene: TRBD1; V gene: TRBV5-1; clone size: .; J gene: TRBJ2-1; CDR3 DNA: TGCGCCAGCAGCTTGGCCGTAAACAGGGGCAATGAGCAGTTCTTC; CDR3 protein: CASSLAVNRGNEQFF
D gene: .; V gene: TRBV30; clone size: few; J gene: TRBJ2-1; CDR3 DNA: TGTGCCTGGAGTGTACCCAGGTCGGGCTCCTACAATGAGCAGTTCTTC; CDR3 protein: CAWSVPRSGSYNEQFF
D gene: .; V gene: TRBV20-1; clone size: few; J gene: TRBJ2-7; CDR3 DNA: TGCAGTGCCGAGACCGAAACTACCTACGAGCAGTACTTC; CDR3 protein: CSAETETTYEQYF
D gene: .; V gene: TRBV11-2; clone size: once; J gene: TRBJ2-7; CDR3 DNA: TGTGCCAGCAGCTCCTTATCCATGGTGTCCTACAATGAGCAGTACTTC; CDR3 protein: CASSSLSMVSYNEQYF
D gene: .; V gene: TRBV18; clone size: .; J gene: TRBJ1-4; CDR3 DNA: TGTGCCAGCTCACCTCTTGACAGGCCTAATGAAAAACTGTTTTTT; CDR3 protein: CASSPLDRPNEKLFF
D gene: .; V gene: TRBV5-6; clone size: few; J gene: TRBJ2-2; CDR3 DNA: TGTGCCAGCAGCTCTGGACGGGAGTGGAACACCGGGGAGCTGTTTTTT; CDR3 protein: CASSSGREWNTGELFF
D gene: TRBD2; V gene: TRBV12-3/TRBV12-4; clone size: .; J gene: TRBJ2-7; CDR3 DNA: TGTGTCAGCAGCCTCCGACTAGCGGGGGCCTACGAGCAGTACTTC; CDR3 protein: CVSSLRLAGAYEQYF
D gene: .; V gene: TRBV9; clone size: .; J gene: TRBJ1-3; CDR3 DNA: TGTGCCAGCAGCGTAGGAAGCTCTGGAAACATCATATATTTT; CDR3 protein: CASSVGSSGNIIYF
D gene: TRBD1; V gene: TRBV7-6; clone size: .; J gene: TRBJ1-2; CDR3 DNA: TGTGCCAGCAGCTTAGGTAGACAGGGGAAACCCTATGGCTACACCTTC; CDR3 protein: CASSLGRQGKPYGYTF
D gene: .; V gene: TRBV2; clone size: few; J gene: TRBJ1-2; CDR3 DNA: TGTGCCAGCAGAATAAGGGAGTATGGCTACACCTTC; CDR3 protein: CASRIREYGYTF
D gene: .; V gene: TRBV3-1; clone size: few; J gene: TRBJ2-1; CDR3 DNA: TGTGCCAGCAGCCTATTTCTGGGAAATGAGCAGTTCTTC; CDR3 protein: CASSLFLGNEQFF
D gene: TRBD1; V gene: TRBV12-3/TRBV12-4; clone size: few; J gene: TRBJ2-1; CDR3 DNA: TGTGCCAGCAGCCTGGACAGGCGAGAGCAGTTCTTC; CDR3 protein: CASSLDRREQFF
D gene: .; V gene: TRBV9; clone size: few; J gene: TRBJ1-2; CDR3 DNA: TGTGCCAGCAGCCCGGTTCCAGAGGACTATGGCTACACCTTC; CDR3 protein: CASSPVPEDYGYTF